This T cell receptor (beta chain) derives from a study of cytomegalovirus exposure and HLA in healthy donors. As regards this clone: The antigen is not known.

Primers: 60 Vbeta forward and 13 Jbeta reverse. Here immunoSEQ multiplex PCR was the method, and the copy in TCRdb shows in-frame clones only, minus some. The sample comprises about 140,000 clones, over 70% of which are singletons, and 2.5% to 4% rests with the top ten. Findings and limits, study-wide: The authors excluded some V segments, including TRBV6-2 and TRBV6-3, as indistinguishable.

Germline lookup yields CDR1 ENHRY and CDR2 SYGVKD. Trimming took off 7 bases at V and 5 bases at J, with 14 bases between the two ends. This CDR3 has 13 residues. The clonotype was recovered from a man between 40 and 49 years old in good health and CMV-seronegative. The chain carries TRBV10-3 and TRBJ1-2, with D possibly TRBD1 on 5 matching bases. Sequencing used PBMCs. CDR3 DNA: TGTGCCATCATGGGGGGATCGGAATATGGCTACACCTTC. Translating it yields CAIMGGSEYGYTF.